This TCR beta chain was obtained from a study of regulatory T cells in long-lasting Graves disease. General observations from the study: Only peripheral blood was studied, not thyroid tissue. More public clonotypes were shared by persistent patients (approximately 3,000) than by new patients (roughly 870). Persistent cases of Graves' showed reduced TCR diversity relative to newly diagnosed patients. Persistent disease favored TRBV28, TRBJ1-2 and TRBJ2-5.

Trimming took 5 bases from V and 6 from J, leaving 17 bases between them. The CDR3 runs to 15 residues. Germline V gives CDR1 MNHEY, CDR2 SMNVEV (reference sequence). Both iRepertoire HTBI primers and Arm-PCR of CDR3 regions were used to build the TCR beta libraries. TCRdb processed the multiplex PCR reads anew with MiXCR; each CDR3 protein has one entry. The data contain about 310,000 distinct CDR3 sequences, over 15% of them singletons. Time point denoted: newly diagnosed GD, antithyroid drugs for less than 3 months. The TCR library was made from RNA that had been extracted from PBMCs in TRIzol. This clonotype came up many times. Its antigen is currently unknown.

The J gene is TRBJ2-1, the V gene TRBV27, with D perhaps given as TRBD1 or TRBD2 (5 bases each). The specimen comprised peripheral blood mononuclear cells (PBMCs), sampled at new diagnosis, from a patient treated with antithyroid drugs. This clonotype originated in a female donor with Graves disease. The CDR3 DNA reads TGTGCCAGCAGTCTCCGGGGTCCAGGGCTCAATGAGCAGTTCTTC. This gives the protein CASSLRGPGLNEQFF.